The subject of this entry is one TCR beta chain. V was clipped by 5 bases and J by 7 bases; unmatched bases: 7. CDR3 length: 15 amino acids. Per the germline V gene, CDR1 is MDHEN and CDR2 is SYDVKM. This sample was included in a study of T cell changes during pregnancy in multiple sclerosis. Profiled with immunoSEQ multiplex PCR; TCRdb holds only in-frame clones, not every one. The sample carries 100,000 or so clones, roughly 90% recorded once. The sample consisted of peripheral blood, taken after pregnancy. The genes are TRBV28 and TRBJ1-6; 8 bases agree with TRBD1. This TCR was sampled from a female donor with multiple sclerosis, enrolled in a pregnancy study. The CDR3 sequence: CASSPSSGGNSPLHF. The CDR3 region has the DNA TGTGCCAGCAGTCCAAGCTCAGGGGGCAATTCACCCCTCCACTTT.